The sequence of this T cell receptor beta chain was determined in a study of response to subunit inactivated influenza vaccine. Study-level points and caveats: Authors suggested each seasonal flu vaccination may recruit only limited numbers of new T cells.

Via MiXCR, TCRdb re-called the RT-PCR reads, giving one row per CDR3 protein. In the table there are 530,000 or so distinct CDR3 sequences, about 14% of which are singletons. The germline CDR1 and CDR2 sequences are SEHNR and FQNEAQ (reference sequence). Trimming shortened V by 4 bases and J by 2 bases, and 12 bases separated the two germline ends. The CDR3 covers 14 residues. In the case of this clonotype: The antigen remains unidentified.

The chain joins TRBV7-9 to TRBJ2-7, with D perhaps matching TRBD1 (6 bases). Sequenced here: PBMCs from blood, sampled about 12 days after vaccination. The TCR was taken from a man between 50 and 59 years old who received an inactivated influenza vaccine. DNA for the CDR3: TGTGCCAGCAGCTGGAAGACAGGACCCTACGAGCAGTACTTC. Translated, it gives CASSWKTGPYEQYF.